These 6 T cell receptor beta chains came from one sample sequenced in a study of CD4 T cells in relation to SARS-CoV-2 and coronaviruses. Assay used: immunoSEQ multiplex PCR; TCRdb lists only in-frame clones, some missing. Of about 19,000 clones detected, approximately 80% appear once; the ten largest clones hold 15% to 19%. These receptors have no known antigen. Unexposed donor CD4+ T cells date from about 2011-2018, before the COVID-19 pandemic. After approximately 10 days of culture, CD4+ T cells were isolated. Source material: CD4+ T cells from PBMCs, cultured in vitro. Receptor source: a human donor in good health.

This sequence joins TRBV11-3 and TRBJ2-7; 13 bases are a match to TRBD2. The J segment lost 6 bases and the V segment lost 5 bases, leaving 1 base of the junction unmatched. Germline-derived CDR1 and CDR2 are SGHNT and YENEEA. The CDR3 spans 13 residues. CDR3 in DNA: TGTGCCAGCAGCCGGACTAGCGGGAGCGAGCAGTACTTC. The encoded protein is CASSRTSGSEQYF.

The gene calls are TRBV29-1 and TRBJ1-1; possibly TRBD1 for D (6 bases). The CDR3 totals 13 residues. Germline loops: CDR1 SQVTM, CDR2 ANQGSEA. The V gene lost 7 bases and the J gene lost 0 bases, with 12 bases spanning the gap. In DNA, the CDR3 is TGCAGCGCCCGACAGGACATGAACACTGAAGCTTTCTTT. Translating gives CSARQDMNTEAFF.

The sample holds a few counts of this clone. The V call is TRBV24-1, the J call TRBJ1-2; no definite D call. V was cut by 10 bases and J by 0 bases, with 11 bases left in between. The CDR3 sequence is 13 residues long. Per the germline V gene, CDR1 is KGHDR and CDR2 is SFDVKD. The CDR3 protein is CATQAGPNYGYTF. In nucleotides, the CDR3 is TGTGCCACTCAAGCGGGCCCTAACTATGGCTACACCTTC.

This clone was counted only a few times. The chain combines TRBV5-1 with TRBJ2-6; 8 bases agree with TRBD2. The trim removed 0 bases at V and 2 bases at J, leaving 1 base unmatched. The germline V gene has CDR1 SGHRS and CDR2 YFSETQ. The CDR3 runs to 16 residues. The CDR3 DNA sequence: TGCGCCAGCAGCTTGGAAGCGGGGGCTGGGGCCAACGTCCTGACTTTC. Translating it yields CASSLEAGAGANVLTF.

The V call is TRBV7-9, the J call TRBJ2-1, with TRBD2 identical over 10 bases. From germline, CDR1 is SEHNR and CDR2 FQNEAQ (reference sequence). The CDR3 spans 18 residues. Germline trimming cut 6 bases from V and 6 bases from J; bases unmatched to any gene: 17. The CDR3: CASSREPLLAGIGNEQFF. The CDR3 DNA follows: TGTGCCAGCAGTCGAGAGCCCTTACTAGCGGGAATTGGCAATGAGCAGTTCTTC.

The chain combines TRBV18 with TRBJ2-7, with 10 positions matching TRBD2. Germline trimming cut 4 bases from V and 2 bases from J; bases unmatched to any gene: 5. This CDR3 is 15 amino acids long. Germline CDR1 KGHSH, CDR2 LQKENI. The CDR3 sequence: CASSLAGGYAYEQYF. In nucleotides, the CDR3 is TGTGCCAGCTCACTAGCGGGAGGCTATGCCTACGAGCAGTACTTC.